The rows below give T cell receptor beta chains drawn from one sample of a study of T cells in Graves' hyperthyroidism and ophthalmopathy. TCRdb re-called the multiplex PCR reads through MiXCR, storing one row per CDR3 protein. In the table there are 140,000 or so distinct CDR3 sequences, more than 20% of which are singletons. Sequenced sample: blood. The source of these receptors is a woman aged 45 to 65 with Graves' hyperthyroidism that later progressed to Graves' ophthalmopathy. Both conserved end residues are part of each CDR3. D genes are given only for firm matches. Clone sizes are given selectively: once, few, many, or a class where the clone is expanded.

>TRBV20-1|TRBJ2-5|NA|many
TGCAGTGCTAGCGGGAGCCCCTTCCAAGAGACCCAGTACTTC
CSASGSPFQETQYF
>TRBV28|TRBJ1-5|TRBD1|NA
TGTGCCAGCAGTTTAGGGACAGGGGGCGATCAGCCCCAGCATTTT
CASSLGTGGDQPQHF
>TRBV30|TRBJ2-7|NA|many
TGTGCCTGGAGTCGGGGGAATGCAGGAAGATGGAAGGACGAGCAGTACTTC
CAWSRGNAGRWKDEQYF
>TRBV20-1|TRBJ1-6|TRBD1|many
TGCAGTGCTAGAGAACAGGGGCCAAATTCACCCCTCCACTTT
CSAREQGPNSPLHF
>TRBV6-1|TRBJ1-2|NA|many
TGTGCCAGCAGTGAGCACCGGGGGGGCTACACCTTC
CASSEHRGGYTF
>TRBV18|TRBJ2-2|NA|few
TGTGCCAGCTCACCACAATATGGGGGGTCGAACACCGGGGAGCTGTTTTTT
CASSPQYGGSNTGELFF
>TRBV5-1|TRBJ1-2|NA|many
TGCGCCAGCAGCACCACACTACAGGGCGCCTATGGCTACACCTTC
CASSTTLQGAYGYTF
>TRBV14|TRBJ2-1|NA|few
TGTGCCAGCAGCCTTGAAGTCGGGACAAATAACAATGAGCAGTTCTTC
CASSLEVGTNNNEQFF
>TRBV27|TRBJ2-4|NA|few
TGTGCCAGCAGTTTATTGGAGGGGCCCAAAAACATTCAGTACTTC
CASSLLEGPKNIQYF
>TRBV24-1|TRBJ2-1|NA|many
TGTGCCACCAGTGATGCCGGACCCTCCTACAATGAGCAGTTCTTC
CATSDAGPSYNEQFF
>TRBV11-2|TRBJ1-1|NA|many
TGTGCCAGCAGCTTAGGACCCGGGACTGAAGCTTTCTTT
CASSLGPGTEAFF
>TRBV29-1|TRBJ1-4|NA|NA
TGCAGCGCAAAGAAAGGGGCTAATGAAAAACTGTTTTTT
CSAKKGANEKLFF
>TRBV18|TRBJ1-2|NA|many
TGTGCCAGCTCGGCTAGTTCCCCCTATGGCTACACCTTC
CASSASSPYGYTF
>TRBV7-9|TRBJ2-7|NA|many
TGTGCCAGCAGACGGCAGGGAGACCCCTACGAGCAGTACTTC
CASRRQGDPYEQYF
>TRBV2|TRBJ1-1|NA|many
TGTGCCACACTGGGGGGGTTGAACACTGAAGCTTTCTTT
CATLGGLNTEAFF
>TRBV12-3/TRBV12-4|TRBJ2-1|NA|many
TGTGCCACCCGAAAGGGGGGACAATACAATGAGCAGTTCTTC
CATRKGGQYNEQFF
>TRBV3-1|TRBJ2-7|NA|many
TGTGCCAGCAGCCCGGGAACAGGGCCCACCTACGAGCAGTACTTC
CASSPGTGPTYEQYF
>TRBV13|TRBJ2-3|TRBD2|few
TGTGCCAGCAGCGCCACTAGCGGGAGGGTGGGCCCAGATACGCAGTATTTT
CASSATSGRVGPDTQYF
>TRBV9|TRBJ2-7|TRBD1|many
TGTGCCAGCAGCGCAGCCCCTTTTGGACAGGGAAATTCCTACGAGCAGTACTTC
CASSAAPFGQGNSYEQYF
>TRBV11-2|TRBJ2-1|NA|many
TGTGCCAGCAGCTTATCGTCCGGGGCGCGGCAGTTCTTC
CASSLSSGARQFF
>TRBV20-1|TRBJ2-5|TRBD1|many
TGCAGTGCTAGAGATCGGGAAGGGGGCGCAGAGACCCAGTACTTC
CSARDREGGAETQYF
>TRBV2|TRBJ2-3|NA|few
TGTGCCAGCAGTGAAATGCGGGCGGGAAGCACAGATACGCAGTATTTT
CASSEMRAGSTDTQYF
>TRBV6-1|TRBJ1-3|NA|many
TGTGCCAGCAGTACGCCAGGGAGGGGAAACACCATATATTTT
CASSTPGRGNTIYF
>TRBV5-1|TRBJ1-2|NA|NA
TGCGCCAGCAGCTTGGGGGACGGAATTTATGGCTACACCTTC
CASSLGDGIYGYTF
>TRBV27|TRBJ1-2|NA|NA
TGTGCCAGCTTTACTCACAGGGAGCCTAACTATGGCTACACCTTC
CASFTHREPNYGYTF